This TCR beta chain was recovered during a study of somatic mutations in cytotoxic T cells in rheumatoid arthritis. General study findings and limits: Each of about an eighth of the roughly 60 patients had a largest CD8+ clone that made up more than 20% of CD8+ cells. Researchers did not know the antigen targets of the expanded CD8+ clones.

In the case of this clone: Its cognate antigen is unknown.

This CDR3 region has 15 residues. The germline gives CDR1 SGHVS, CDR2 FQNEAQ. V lost 0 bases and J 0 bases, leaving 9 bases between the germline ends. Per the study methods: Seldom did patient CD8+ clones exceeding 1% match published virus-specific TCRB sequences. Method: immunoSEQ multiplex PCR; TCRdb's copy keeps in-frame clones and lacks some. V, J and clone size are taken as reported in that table, and D and trimming were inferred from the DNA itself. The sample has roughly 13,000 clones, nearly 80% seen once. This chain uses TRBV7-8 with TRBJ2-7; D remains unclear. The sequenced material came from CD8+ T cells sorted from blood. This sequence was found in an adult with rheumatoid arthritis. In DNA, the CDR3 is TGTGCCAGCAGCTTAGCGTACGGCAGCTCCTACGAGCAGTACTTC. Translating gives CASSLAYGSSYEQYF.